This T cell receptor (beta chain) emerged from a study of beta chain features in type 1 diabetes. In its sample, this clone was seen a few times. The antigen is unknown. Study-level results: A possible short-template PCR bias applies equally to patients and controls. In all four CD4+ subsets, TCRB CDR3 length was significantly, moderately reduced in type 1 diabetes.

Every donor provided one heparinised blood draw, which averaged roughly 120 mL. The isolated RNA, all of it, was reverse transcribed, so expressed TCRB transcripts were what got sequenced. Only in-frame clones appear in the TCRdb table, and some are missing; sequencing was by immunoSEQ multiplex PCR. The sample shows around 500,000 clones, approximately 31% of them seen only once. This clonotype was sampled from a man aged 18 to 30 in good health. The sequenced sample consisted of naive CD4+ T cells from blood.

The CDR3 region has the DNA TGCAGCGTTGTGGTAGCGGGAGATAGCACAGATACGCAGTATTTT. Protein product: CSVVVAGDSTDTQYF. The rearrangement uses TRBV29-1 and TRBJ2-3; 9 bases align to TRBD2. The V segment lost 4 bases and the J segment 0 bases; nucleotides outside the gene matches: 5. From germline, CDR1 is SQVTM and CDR2 ANQGSEA. CDR3 length: 15 residues.